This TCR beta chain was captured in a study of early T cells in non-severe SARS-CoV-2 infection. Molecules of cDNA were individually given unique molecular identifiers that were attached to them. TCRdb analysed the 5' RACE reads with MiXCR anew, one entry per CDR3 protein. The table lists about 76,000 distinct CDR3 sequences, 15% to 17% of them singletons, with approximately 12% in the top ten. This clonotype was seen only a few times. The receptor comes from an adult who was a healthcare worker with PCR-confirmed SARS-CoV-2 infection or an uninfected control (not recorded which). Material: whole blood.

The chain's CDR3 is CASNIMNTEAFF. In nucleotides, the CDR3 is TGTGCCAGCAACATAATGAACACTGAAGCTTTCTTT. This chain uses TRBV11-2 with TRBJ1-1; D is ambiguous. Per the germline V gene, CDR1 is SGHAT and CDR2 is FQNNGV. The CDR3 contains 12 residues. V lost 7 bases and J 0 bases, leaving 6 bases between the germline ends.